This T cell receptor (beta chain) is from a study of radiotherapy plus CTLA-4 blockade in lung cancer. The germline gives CDR1 SGHNT, CDR2 YYREEE (reference sequence). CDR3 length: 14 amino acids. Trimming left V 1 base short and J 4 bases short, with 11 bases between. Clones were read by immunoSEQ multiplex PCR, and TCRdb kept only the in-frame ones, dropping some. The data contain over 85,000 clones, about 86% of them singletons. General observations from the study: Expansion of tumor-derived TCR clones was observed in blood after radiotherapy plus ipilimumab.

With respect to this clone: The antigen remains unidentified.

This chain uses TRBV5-4 with TRBJ2-5; D is unresolved. The TCR was taken from a human donor with non-small cell lung cancer that progressed on radiotherapy plus ipilimumab. This specimen consisted of peripheral blood, obtained from a patient treated with radiotherapy plus ipilimumab. The CDR3 DNA sequence: TGTGCCAGCAGCTTGCGGCAGCAAGGAGAGACCCAGTACTTC. It translates to CASSLRQQGETQYF.